This record covers a single TCR beta chain. Antigen: not known. This sample's treatment: roughly 10-day PBMC culture with coronavirus spike peptide pools or control peptides (ViraFEST assay). ViraFEST used peptide pools to expand antigen-specific T cells before TCR sequencing. The data stem from a study of vaccination and CD4 T cells after COVID-19. Findings and caveats of the study: For convalescent patients, 304 of the 307 vaccine-specific clones analyzed were classified as spike mono-reactive. Convalescent patients were relatively few, and early post-infection timepoints were missing.

The Oncomine TCR Beta short-read assay generated sequence data from the DNA of cultured CD4+ T cells. TCRdb processed the PCR reads anew with MiXCR; each CDR3 protein has one entry. The repertoire holds around 16,000 distinct CDR3 sequences, 52% seen once, with 11% to 15% in the top ten. With 6 bases clipped from V and 1 base from J, the junction kept 11 bases outside the gene matches. The CDR3 loop spans 16 amino acids. Germline loops: CDR1 MNHNS, CDR2 SASEGT. The receptor was derived from a human donor who had recovered from COVID-19. The sequenced sample was CD4+ T cells from blood, cultured in vitro. The gene calls are TRBV6-1 and TRBJ1-1, with TRBD1 identical over 7 bases. The CDR3 region is CASSEGRGQSNTEAFF. The CDR3 DNA reads TGTGCCAGCAGCGAGGGCCGGGGACAGTCGAACACTGAAGCTTTCTTT.